This TCR beta chain emerged from a study of CD8 T cells in ankylosing spondylitis (dated by TCRdb to about 2017). In the study overall: T cell receptor beta repertoires were profiled in healthy donors and ankylosing spondylitis patients so that disease-linked TCR variants could be found. The full study cohort comprised roughly 24 ankylosing spondylitis patients and 85 to 120 healthy donors. Peripheral blood was sampled, and synovial fluid was additionally collected from ankylosing spondylitis patients. General conclusions and limits of the study: The disease-linked clones had a CD8+ phenotype and were found at relatively low frequencies in peripheral blood. Blood from ankylosing spondylitis patients appeared to be characterized by a TCR beta motif composed of about eight highly homologous amino acid variants. The disease-linked clones were reported as significantly enriched in matched synovial fluid samples from ankylosing spondylitis patients. Some motif variants were previously reported in synovial fluid and blood of reactive arthritis patients, suggesting common disease-initiation mechanisms.

This clonotype was detected a few times. Which antigen it targets is not known. Base qualities are not recorded, but no much larger clone differs from it by a single base. The CDR3, from cysteine to phenylalanine, totals 14 residues. The DNA shown is the 42-base CDR3, in frame from base 1. CDR1 and CDR2 are read off the germline V gene as ENHRY and SYGVKD. Trimming at the junction amounts to 8 bases on V and 4 bases on J, and the germline ends lie 15 bases apart. Sequencing relied on an Illumina HiSeq 2500. Quantitative 5'-RACE with molecular barcodes was used to prepare TCR beta libraries. In the original analysis: A new computational method based on a probabilistic model of VDJ rearrangement was used to identify disease-linked TCR variants. TCRdb handled the public reads itself, with Q25 trimming in fastp and clone calling in MiXCR, and kept productive beta chains. CDR3 protein sequences are deduplicated, and each keeps its most common genes and DNA. These V and J calls originate from TCRdb's pipeline instead of the authors' own analysis. The sample includes around 390,000 distinct CDR3 sequences, with about a fifth observed a single time. The ten biggest clones cover about 16% of the sample.

This TCR came from a male donor with ankylosing spondylitis. The rearranged chain carries TRBV10-3 and TRBJ2-1; the D gene is possibly TRBD1 or TRBD2, with 6 bases matching each. The sequencing input was blood, either unsorted or a sorted T cell fraction (not recorded which). CDR3 loop: CAIWQGTRYNEQFF. The nucleotide sequence reads TGTGCCATCTGGCAGGGGACTCGTTACAATGAGCAGTTCTTC.